Each of the 9 T cell receptor beta chains below was sequenced from the same sample in a study of cytomegalovirus exposure and HLA in healthy donors (dated by TCRdb to 2015 to 2018). The library was prepared using the immunoSEQ multiplex PCR assay. A mixture of 60 forward primers for TCR Vbeta segments and 13 reverse primers for TCR Jbeta segments was used in the multiplex PCR. Not all clones reach the TCRdb copy of this immuneACCESS table, which keeps in-frame sequences only. Checked studies attribute under half of the gap to unresolved V genes and leave the rest unexplained. This sample lists some 110,000 clones; less than 85% were detected once. Together, the top ten hold 3.6% of the sample. Sequencing was performed on PBMCs. Source of these receptors: a man between 60 and 75 years old in good health and CMV-seronegative.

The chain has TRBV7-2 and TRBJ2-5, with D tentatively TRBD1 (7 bases). The germline gives CDR1 SGHTA, CDR2 FQGNSA. Between the trimmed V and J ends, which lost 4 bases and 5 bases, there was a span of 14 bases. The CDR3 contains 14 residues. DNA of the CDR3: TGTGCCAGCAGCTATCAGGGGGGCGGTGAGACCCAGTACTTC. This encodes CASSYQGGGETQYF.

The sample holds a few counts of this clone. This chain links TRBV7-9 with TRBJ2-1; D is undetermined. This CDR3 spans 12 amino acids. CDR1 SEHNR and CDR2 FQNEAQ come from the germline V gene (reference sequence). V was clipped by 4 bases and J by 6 bases, with 7 bases between them. The CDR3 protein is CASSWSGNEQFF. Written as DNA, the CDR3 is TGTGCCAGCAGCTGGTCCGGCAATGAGCAGTTCTTC.

The genes are TRBV7-6 and TRBJ2-5; 7 bases are shared with TRBD1. The trim removed 0 bases at V and 12 bases at J, leaving 1 base unmatched. The CDR3 is 11 amino acids. From germline, CDR1 is SGHVS and CDR2 FNYEAQ. Here the CDR3 DNA reads TGTGCCAGCAGCTTAGCCGGGACAGAGTACTTC. Translated: CASSLAGTEYF.

The chain uses TRBV19 and TRBJ1-3; 7 bases match TRBD1. The J segment lost 0 bases and the V segment lost 6 bases, leaving 2 bases of the junction unmatched. From germline, CDR1 is LNHDA and CDR2 SQIVND (reference sequence). The CDR3 spans 14 residues. In nucleotides, the CDR3 is TGTGCCAGTAGACGGACAGGCTCTGGAAACACCATATATTTT. Translated, it gives CASRRTGSGNTIYF.

V usage is TRBV27 and J usage is TRBJ2-6; D call uncertain. In germline, CDR1 is MNHEY, CDR2 SMNVEV (reference sequence). Trimming removed 6 bases at V and 0 bases at J, with 9 bases between. This CDR3 is built from 15 residues. Written as DNA, the CDR3 is TGTGCCAGCAGCGACCTAGGCTCTGGGGCCAACGTCCTGACTTTC. Translation: CASSDLGSGANVLTF.

The chain employs TRBV9 and TRBJ1-6, with D perhaps matching TRBD1 (6 bases). This CDR3 spans 16 amino acids. Germline V gene data show CDR1 as SGDLS and CDR2 as YYNGEE. The V gene lost 4 bases and the J gene lost 7 bases, with 18 bases spanning the gap. The CDR3 DNA reads as TGTGCCAGCAGCCAAGAAGGGGGTATGAGAAATTCACCCCTCCACTTT. It translates to CASSQEGGMRNSPLHF.

Only a few counts were recorded for this clone. CDR3 region: CASARGGANTGELFF. CDR3 DNA sequence: TGTGCCAGCGCGCGGGGGGGAGCGAACACCGGGGAGCTGTTTTTT. This chain links TRBV6-5 with TRBJ2-2, with TRBD2 matching 9 bases. Unmatched junction bases numbered 4, after V lost 8 bases and J lost 0 bases. CDR1 and CDR2 (germline): MNHEY, SVGAGI. The CDR3 loop spans 15 amino acids.

The gene calls are TRBV4-3 and TRBJ2-4; TRBD1 is a possible D gene (6 bases). In germline, CDR1 is LGHNA, CDR2 YSLEER. The germline V and J ends were trimmed by 0 bases and 4 bases, with 7 bases remaining between them. The CDR3 loop spans 14 amino acids. DNA for the CDR3: TGCGCCAGCAGCCAAGACAGGGGTAAAAACATTCAGTACTTC. Its protein product is CASSQDRGKNIQYF.

The chain recombines TRBV7-2 with TRBJ1-6; D gene uncertain. V gave up 4 bases and J gave up 9 bases, with 13 bases separating them. CDR3 length: 14 amino acids. CDR1 and CDR2 (germline): SGHTA, FQGNSA. The CDR3 region has the DNA TGTGCCAGCAGCTGGCCCCAAGGCGGTTCACCCCTCCACTTT. Its translation is CASSWPQGGSPLHF.